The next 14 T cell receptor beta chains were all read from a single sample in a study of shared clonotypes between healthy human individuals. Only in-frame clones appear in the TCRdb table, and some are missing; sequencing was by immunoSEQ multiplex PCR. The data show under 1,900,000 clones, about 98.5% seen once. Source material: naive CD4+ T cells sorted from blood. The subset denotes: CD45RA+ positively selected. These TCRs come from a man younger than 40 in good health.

For the CDR3, the DNA is TGTGCCATCAGTGAGTCGAATCAATGGGGGCGGGGCACTGAAGCTTTCTTT. It is translated as CAISESNQWGRGTEAFF. The genes are TRBV10-3 and TRBJ1-1, with a tentative D call TRBD1 (6 bases). The V gene lost 0 bases and the J gene lost 4 bases, with 18 bases spanning the gap. This CDR3 spans 17 amino acids. CDR1 and CDR2 (germline): ENHRY, SYGVKD.

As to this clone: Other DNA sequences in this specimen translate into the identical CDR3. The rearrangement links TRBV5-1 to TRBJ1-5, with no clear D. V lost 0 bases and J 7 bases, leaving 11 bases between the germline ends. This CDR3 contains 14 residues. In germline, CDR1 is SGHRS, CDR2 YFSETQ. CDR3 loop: CASSLGAGGQPQHF. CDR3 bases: TGCGCCAGCAGCTTGGGTGCGGGTGGACAGCCCCAGCATTTT.

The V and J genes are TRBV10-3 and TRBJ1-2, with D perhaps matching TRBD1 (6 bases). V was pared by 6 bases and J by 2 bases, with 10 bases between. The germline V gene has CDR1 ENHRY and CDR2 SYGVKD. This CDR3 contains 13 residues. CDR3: CAIRDRPNYGYTF. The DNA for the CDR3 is TGTGCCATCAGGGACAGACCAAACTATGGCTACACCTTC.

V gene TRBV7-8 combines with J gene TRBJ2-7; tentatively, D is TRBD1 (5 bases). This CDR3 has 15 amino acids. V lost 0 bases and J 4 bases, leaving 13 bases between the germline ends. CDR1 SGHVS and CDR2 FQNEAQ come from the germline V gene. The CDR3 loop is CASSLAMGLGYEQYF. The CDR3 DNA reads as TGTGCCAGCAGCTTAGCTATGGGGCTCGGATACGAGCAGTACTTC. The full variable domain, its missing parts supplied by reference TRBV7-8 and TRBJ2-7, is GAGVSQSPRYKVAKRGQDVALRCDPISGHVSLFWYQQALGQGPEFLTYFQNEAQLDKSGLPSDRFFAERPEGSVSTLKIQRTQQEDSAVYLCASSLAMGLGYEQYFGPGTRLTVT.

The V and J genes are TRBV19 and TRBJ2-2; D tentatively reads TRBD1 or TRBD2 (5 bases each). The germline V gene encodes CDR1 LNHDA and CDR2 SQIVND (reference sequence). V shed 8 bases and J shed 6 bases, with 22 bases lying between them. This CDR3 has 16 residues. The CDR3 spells CASWGPGGVSPGELFF. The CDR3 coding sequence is TGTGCCAGTTGGGGCCCTGGGGGAGTAAGCCCCGGGGAGCTGTTTTTT.

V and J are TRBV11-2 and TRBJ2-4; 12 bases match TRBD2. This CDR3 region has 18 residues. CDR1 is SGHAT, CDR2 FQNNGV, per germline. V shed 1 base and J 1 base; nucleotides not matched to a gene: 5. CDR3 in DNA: TGTGCCAGCAGCTTAGGCTTGGGGACTAGCGGGGCCAAAAACATTCAGTACTTC. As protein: CASSLGLGTSGAKNIQYF. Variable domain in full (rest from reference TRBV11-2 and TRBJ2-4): EAGVAQSPRYKIIEKRQSVAFWCNPISGHATLYWYQQILGQGPKLLIQFQNNGVVDDSQLPKDRFSAERLKGVDSTLKIQPAKLEDSAVYLCASSLGLGTSGAKNIQYFGAGTRLSVL.

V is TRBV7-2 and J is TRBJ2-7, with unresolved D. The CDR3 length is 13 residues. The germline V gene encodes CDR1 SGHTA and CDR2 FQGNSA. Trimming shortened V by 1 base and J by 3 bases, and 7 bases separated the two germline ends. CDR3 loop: CASSLDPFYEQYF. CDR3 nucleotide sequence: TGTGCCAGCAGCTTAGACCCTTTCTACGAGCAGTACTTC. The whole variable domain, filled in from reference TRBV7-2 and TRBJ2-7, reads GAGVSQSPSNKVTEKGKDVELRCDPISGHTALYWYRQSLGQGLEFLIYFQGNSAPDKSGLPSDRFSAERTGGSVSTLTIQRTQQEDSAVYLCASSLDPFYEQYFGPGTRLTVT.

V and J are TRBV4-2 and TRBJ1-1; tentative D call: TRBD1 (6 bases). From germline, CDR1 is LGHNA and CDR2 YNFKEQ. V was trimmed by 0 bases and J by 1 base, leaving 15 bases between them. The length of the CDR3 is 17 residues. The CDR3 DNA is TGTGCCAGCAGCCAAGAGGGCAGGGGCATGGGGAACACTGAAGCTTTCTTT. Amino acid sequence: CASSQEGRGMGNTEAFF.

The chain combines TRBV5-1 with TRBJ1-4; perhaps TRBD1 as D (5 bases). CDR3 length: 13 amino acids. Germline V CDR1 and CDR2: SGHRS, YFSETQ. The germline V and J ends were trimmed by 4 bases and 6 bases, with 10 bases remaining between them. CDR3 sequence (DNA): TGCGCCAGCAGCGTGAAGACAGATGAAAAACTGTTTTTT. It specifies CASSVKTDEKLFF.

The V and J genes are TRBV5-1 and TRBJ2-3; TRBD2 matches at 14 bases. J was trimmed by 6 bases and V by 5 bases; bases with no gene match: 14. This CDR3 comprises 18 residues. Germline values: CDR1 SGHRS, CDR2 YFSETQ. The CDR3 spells CASRKRALGLAGVDTQYF. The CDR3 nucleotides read TGCGCCAGCAGAAAACGGGCGTTGGGACTAGCGGGAGTGGATACGCAGTATTTT.

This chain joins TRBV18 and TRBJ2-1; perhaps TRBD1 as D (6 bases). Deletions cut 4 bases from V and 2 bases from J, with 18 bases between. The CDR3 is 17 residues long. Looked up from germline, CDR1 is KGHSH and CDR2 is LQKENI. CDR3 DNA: TGTGCCAGCTCACACATACGGGACACCTCGACCTACAATGAGCAGTTCTTC. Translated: CASSHIRDTSTYNEQFF.

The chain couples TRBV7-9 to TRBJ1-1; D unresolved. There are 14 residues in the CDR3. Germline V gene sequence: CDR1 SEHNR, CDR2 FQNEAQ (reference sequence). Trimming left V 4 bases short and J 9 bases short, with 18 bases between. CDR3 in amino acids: CASSSRGSGTKAFF. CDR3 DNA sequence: TGTGCCAGCAGCTCCCGTGGGTCGGGTACGAAAGCTTTCTTT.

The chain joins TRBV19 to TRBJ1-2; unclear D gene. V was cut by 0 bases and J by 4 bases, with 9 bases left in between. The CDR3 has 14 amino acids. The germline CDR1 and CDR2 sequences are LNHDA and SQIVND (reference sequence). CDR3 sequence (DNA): TGTGCCAGTAGTATAGATAGGGCCGGCTATGGCTACACCTTC. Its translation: CASSIDRAGYGYTF.

The CDR3 bases are TGTGCCAGCTCACCGAAGCTAAGCGGGAGTAATACCGGGGAGCTGTTTTTT. Protein: CASSPKLSGSNTGELFF. The chain recombines TRBV18 with TRBJ2-2, with 8 bases fitting TRBD2. Unmatched junction bases numbered 11, after V lost 3 bases and J lost 5 bases. Per germline, CDR1 KGHSH and CDR2 LQKENI. The CDR3 runs to 17 residues.